The source of this TCR beta chain is a study of OX40 agonist ivuxolimab in advanced cancers. Overall study context: Every 2 weeks, ivuxolimab was infused into the patients intravenously at between 0.01 and 10 mg/kg. Averaging roughly 60 years in age, with a range of about 20 to 90, the cohort was about 86% male. Three dose-escalation patients had partial responses: one with hepatocellular carcinoma and two with cutaneous melanoma.

Drawing of blood for sampling happened at baseline, at cycle 4 day 1, and at cycle 7 day 1. Using immunoSEQ multiplex PCR, the repertoire was profiled, and TCRdb retains in-frame clones only, with some absent. Found here are 70,000 to 80,000 clones, around 90% of them singletons; the top ten hold more than 4.5%. The sequenced sample was CD4+ or CD8+ T cells sorted from blood, obtained in a trial of the OX40 agonist ivuxolimab. The receptor comes from an adult with an advanced solid tumor such as melanoma, head and neck, liver or kidney cancer.

As DNA, the CDR3 is TGTGCCAGCAGTCCTCGGGGGGGCCAGGCAGATACGCAGTATTTT. Its translation is CASSPRGGQADTQYF. This chain joins TRBV13 and TRBJ2-3, with 8 bases fitting TRBD2. Germline CDR1 and CDR2: PRHDT and FYEKMQ (reference sequence). The CDR3 contains 15 residues. The ends lost 6 bases at V and 4 bases at J; junction bases unmatched: 9.